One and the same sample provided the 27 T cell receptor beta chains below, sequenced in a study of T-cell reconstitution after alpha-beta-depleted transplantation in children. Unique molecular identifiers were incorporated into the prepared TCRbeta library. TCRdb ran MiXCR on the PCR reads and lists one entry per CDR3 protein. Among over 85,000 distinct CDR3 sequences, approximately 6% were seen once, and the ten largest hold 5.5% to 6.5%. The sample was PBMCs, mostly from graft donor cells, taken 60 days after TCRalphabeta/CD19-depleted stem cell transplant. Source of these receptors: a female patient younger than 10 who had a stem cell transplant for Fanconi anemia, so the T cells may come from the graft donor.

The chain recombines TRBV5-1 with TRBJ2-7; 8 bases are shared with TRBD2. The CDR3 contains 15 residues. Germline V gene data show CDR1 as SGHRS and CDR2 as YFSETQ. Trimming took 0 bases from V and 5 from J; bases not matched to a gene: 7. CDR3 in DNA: TGCGCCAGCAGCTTGGCTCCGGGGGGGAGCAACGAGCAGTACTTC. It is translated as CASSLAPGGSNEQYF.

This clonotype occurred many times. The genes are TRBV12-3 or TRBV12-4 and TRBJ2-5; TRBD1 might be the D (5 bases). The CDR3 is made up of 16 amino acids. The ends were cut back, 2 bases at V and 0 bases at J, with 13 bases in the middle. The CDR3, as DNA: TGTGCCAGCAGTTTATGGGGCTCGCCAAACCAAGAGACCCAGTACTTC. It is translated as CASSLWGSPNQETQYF.

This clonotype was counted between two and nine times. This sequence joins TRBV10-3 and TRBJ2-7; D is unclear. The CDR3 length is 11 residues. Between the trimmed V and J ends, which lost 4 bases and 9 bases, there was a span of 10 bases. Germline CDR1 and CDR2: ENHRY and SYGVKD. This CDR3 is CAISGDVRQYF. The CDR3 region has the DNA TGTGCCATCAGTGGAGATGTGAGGCAGTACTTC.

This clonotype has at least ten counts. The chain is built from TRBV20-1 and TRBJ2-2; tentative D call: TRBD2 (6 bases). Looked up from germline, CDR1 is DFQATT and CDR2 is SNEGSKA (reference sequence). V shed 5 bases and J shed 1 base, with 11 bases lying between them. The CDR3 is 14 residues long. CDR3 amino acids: CSALGTLNTGELFF. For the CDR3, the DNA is TGCAGTGCTCTCGGGACTCTGAACACCGGGGAGCTGTTTTTT.

The CDR3 reads CAWSVTISYNSPLHF. CDR3 DNA: TGTGCCTGGAGTGTAACTATCTCCTATAATTCACCCCTCCACTTT. The V gene is TRBV30, the J gene TRBJ1-6; D remains unclear. The germline V gene encodes CDR1 GTSNPN and CDR2 SVGIG (reference sequence). V was clipped by 0 bases and J by 0 bases, with 6 bases between them. CDR3 size: 15 residues.

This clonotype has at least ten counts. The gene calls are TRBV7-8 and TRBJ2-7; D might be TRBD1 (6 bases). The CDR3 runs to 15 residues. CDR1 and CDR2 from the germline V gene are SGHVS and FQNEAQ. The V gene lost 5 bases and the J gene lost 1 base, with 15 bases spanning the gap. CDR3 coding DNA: TGTGCCAGCAGCACCGAGGGGGTTCGGTCCTACGAGCAGTACTTC. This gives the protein CASSTEGVRSYEQYF.

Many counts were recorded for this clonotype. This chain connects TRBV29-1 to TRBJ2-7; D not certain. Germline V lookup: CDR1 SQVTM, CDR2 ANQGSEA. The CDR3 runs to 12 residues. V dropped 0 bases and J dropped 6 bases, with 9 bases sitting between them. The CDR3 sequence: CSVEDGSSEQYF. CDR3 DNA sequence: TGCAGCGTTGAAGATGGGTCTAGCGAGCAGTACTTC.

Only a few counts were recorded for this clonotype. CDR3 residues: CASSASPGQGLNEQYF. The CDR3 bases are TGTGCCAGCAGTGCATCCCCGGGACAGGGATTGAACGAGCAGTACTTC. The rearrangement joins TRBV25-1 to TRBJ2-7; 9 bases are shared with TRBD1. This CDR3 contains 16 residues. Trimming removed 4 bases from V and 5 bases from J; junction bases left unmatched: 12. Germline V gives CDR1 MGHDK, CDR2 SYGVNS.

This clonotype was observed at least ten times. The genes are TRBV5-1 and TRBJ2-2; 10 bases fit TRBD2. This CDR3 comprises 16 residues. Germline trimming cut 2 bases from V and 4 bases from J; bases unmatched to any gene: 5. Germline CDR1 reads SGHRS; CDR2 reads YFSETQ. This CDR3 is CASSFSGLAVTGELFF. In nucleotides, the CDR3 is TGCGCCAGCAGCTTCTCCGGACTAGCGGTCACCGGGGAGCTGTTTTTT.

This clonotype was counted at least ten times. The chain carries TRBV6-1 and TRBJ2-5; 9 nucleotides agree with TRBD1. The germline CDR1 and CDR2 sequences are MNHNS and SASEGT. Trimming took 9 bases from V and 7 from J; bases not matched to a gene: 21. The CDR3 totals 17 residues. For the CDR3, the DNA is TGTGCCAGGGGGACAGGGCTTCAGGCATACACAGGGGGGACCCAGTACTTC. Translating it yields CARGTGLQAYTGGTQYF.

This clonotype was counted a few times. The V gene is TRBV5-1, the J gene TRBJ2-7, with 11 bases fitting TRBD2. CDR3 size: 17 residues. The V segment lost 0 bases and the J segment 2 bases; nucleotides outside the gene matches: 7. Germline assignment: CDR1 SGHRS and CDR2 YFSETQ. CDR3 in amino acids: CASSLGPASGGTYEQYF. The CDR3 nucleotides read TGCGCCAGCAGCTTGGGGCCCGCTAGCGGGGGGACCTACGAGCAGTACTTC.

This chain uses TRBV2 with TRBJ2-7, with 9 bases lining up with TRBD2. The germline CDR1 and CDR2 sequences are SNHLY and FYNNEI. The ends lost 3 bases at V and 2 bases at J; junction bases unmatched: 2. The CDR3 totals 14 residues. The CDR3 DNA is TGTGCCAGCAGTGACGCGGGAGGGCCCTACGAGCAGTACTTC. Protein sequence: CASSDAGGPYEQYF.

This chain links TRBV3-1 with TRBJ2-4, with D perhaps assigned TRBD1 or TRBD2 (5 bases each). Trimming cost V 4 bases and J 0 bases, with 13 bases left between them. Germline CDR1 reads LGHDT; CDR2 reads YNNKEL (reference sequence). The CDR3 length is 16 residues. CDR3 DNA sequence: TGTGCCAGCAGCCCCCTAAGAGGGGTAGCCAAAAACATTCAGTACTTC. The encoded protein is CASSPLRGVAKNIQYF.

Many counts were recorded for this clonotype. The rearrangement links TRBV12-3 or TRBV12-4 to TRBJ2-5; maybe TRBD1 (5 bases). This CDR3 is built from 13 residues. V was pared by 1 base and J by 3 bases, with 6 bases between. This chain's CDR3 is CASSLGGEETQYF. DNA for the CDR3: TGTGCCAGCAGTTTAGGGGGCGAAGAGACCCAGTACTTC.

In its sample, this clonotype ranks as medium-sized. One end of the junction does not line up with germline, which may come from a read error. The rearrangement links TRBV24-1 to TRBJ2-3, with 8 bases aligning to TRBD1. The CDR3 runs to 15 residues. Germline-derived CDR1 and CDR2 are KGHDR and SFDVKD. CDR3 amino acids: CATSDTGTGTDTQYF. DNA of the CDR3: TGTGCCACCAGTGACACCGGGACAGGCACCGATACGCAGTATTTT.

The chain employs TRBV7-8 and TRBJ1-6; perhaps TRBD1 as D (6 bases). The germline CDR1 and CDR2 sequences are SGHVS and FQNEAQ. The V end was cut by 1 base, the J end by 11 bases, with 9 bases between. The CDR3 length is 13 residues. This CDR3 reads CASSLGGGPPLHF. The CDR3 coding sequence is TGTGCCAGCAGCTTAGGAGGGGGTCCACCCCTCCACTTT.

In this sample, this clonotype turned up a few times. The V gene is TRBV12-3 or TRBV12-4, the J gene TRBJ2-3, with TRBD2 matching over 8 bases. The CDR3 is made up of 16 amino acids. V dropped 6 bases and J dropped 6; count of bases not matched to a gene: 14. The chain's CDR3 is CASSPPASGSVDTQYF. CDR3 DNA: TGTGCCAGCAGCCCCCCCGCCAGCGGGAGTGTTGATACGCAGTATTTT.

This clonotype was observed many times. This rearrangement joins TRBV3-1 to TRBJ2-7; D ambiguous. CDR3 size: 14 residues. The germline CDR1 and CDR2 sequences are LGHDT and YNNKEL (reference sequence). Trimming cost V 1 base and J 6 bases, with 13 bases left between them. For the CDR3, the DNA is TGTGCCAGCAGCCAAGGTCCGCTCTACGGCGAGCAGTACTTC. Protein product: CASSQGPLYGEQYF.

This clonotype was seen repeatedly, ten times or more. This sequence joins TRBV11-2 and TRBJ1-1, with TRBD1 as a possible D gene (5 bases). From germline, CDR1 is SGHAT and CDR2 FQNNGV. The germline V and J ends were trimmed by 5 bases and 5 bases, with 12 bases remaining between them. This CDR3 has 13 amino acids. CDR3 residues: CASSTGLGTEAFF. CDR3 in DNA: TGTGCCAGCAGCACGGGACTCGGGACTGAAGCTTTCTTT.

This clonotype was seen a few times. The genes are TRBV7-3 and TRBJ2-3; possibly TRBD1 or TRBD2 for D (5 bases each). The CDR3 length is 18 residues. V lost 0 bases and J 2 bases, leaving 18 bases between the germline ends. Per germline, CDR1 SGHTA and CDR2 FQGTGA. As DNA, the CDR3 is TGTGCCAGCAGCTTAACGGGACCCCTCTGGGTGGCCACAGATACGCAGTATTTT. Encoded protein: CASSLTGPLWVATDTQYF. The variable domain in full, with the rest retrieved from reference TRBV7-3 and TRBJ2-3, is GAGVSQTPSNKVTEKGKYVELRCDPISGHTALYWYRQSLGQGPEFLIYFQGTGAADDSGLPNDRFFAVRPEGSVSTLKIQRTERGDSAVYLCASSLTGPLWVATDTQYFGPGTRLTVL.

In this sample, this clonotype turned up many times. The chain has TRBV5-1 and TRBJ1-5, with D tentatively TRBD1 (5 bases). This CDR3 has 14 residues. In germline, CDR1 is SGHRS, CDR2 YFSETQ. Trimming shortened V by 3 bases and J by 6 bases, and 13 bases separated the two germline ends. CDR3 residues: CASSSQGGSQPQHF. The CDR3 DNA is TGCGCCAGCAGCTCGCAGGGAGGTAGTCAGCCCCAGCATTTT. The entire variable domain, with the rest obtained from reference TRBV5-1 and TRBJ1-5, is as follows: KAGVTQTPRYLIKTRGQQVTLSCSPISGHRSVSWYQQTPGQGLQFLFEYFSETQRNKGNFPGRFSGRQFSNSRSEMNVSTLELGDSALYLCASSSQGGSQPQHFGDGTRLSIL.

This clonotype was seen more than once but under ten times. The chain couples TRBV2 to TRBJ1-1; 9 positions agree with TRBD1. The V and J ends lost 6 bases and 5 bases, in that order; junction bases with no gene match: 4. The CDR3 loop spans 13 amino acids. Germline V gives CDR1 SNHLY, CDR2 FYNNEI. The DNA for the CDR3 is TGTGCCAGCAGCCGGGACAGGGTTACTGAAGCTTTCTTT. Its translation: CASSRDRVTEAFF.

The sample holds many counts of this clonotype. The CDR3 region has the DNA TGTGCCAGCAGTTGGGGACTAGCGGGATTAGATACGCAGTATTTT. It yields the protein CASSWGLAGLDTQYF. The gene calls are TRBV12-3 or TRBV12-4 and TRBJ2-3; 13 bases map to TRBD2. The CDR3 is 15 residues long. J lost 5 bases, V lost 4 bases, and 3 bases had no gene match.

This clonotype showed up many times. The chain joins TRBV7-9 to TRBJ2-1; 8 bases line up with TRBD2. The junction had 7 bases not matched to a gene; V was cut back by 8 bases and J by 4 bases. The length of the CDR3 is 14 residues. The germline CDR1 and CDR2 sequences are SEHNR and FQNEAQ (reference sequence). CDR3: CASCKRERYNEQFF. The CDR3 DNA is TGTGCCAGCTGCAAGCGGGAGCGGTACAATGAGCAGTTCTTC.

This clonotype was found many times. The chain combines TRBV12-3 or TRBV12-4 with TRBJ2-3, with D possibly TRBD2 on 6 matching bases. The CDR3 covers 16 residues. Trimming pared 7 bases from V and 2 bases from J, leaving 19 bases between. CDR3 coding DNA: TGTGCCAGCAAAACCGGGAGACTTGGTCCCACAGATACGCAGTATTTT. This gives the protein CASKTGRLGPTDTQYF.

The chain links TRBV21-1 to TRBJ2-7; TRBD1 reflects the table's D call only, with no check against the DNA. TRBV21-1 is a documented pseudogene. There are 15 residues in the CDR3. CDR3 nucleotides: TGTGCCAGCAGCAATGGGACAGGGAGGGGTTACGAGCAGTACTTC. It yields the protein CASSNGTGRGYEQYF.

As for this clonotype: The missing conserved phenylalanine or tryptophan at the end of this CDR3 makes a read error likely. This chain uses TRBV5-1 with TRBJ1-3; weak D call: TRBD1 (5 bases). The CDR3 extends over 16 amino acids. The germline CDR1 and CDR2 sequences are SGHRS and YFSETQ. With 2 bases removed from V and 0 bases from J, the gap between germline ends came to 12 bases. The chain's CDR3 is CASSFEGDGSGNTIYY. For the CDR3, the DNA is TGCGCCAGCAGCTTCGAAGGGGATGGCTCTGGAAACACCATATATTAT.